Below are 18 T cell receptor gamma chains sequenced from a single sample in a study of Vγ9Vδ2 T cells in congenital toxoplasmosis. TRGC- and TRDC-specific primers primed one-tube template-switch reverse transcription to make cDNA. The TRGC primer design covered both constant genes, TRGC1 and TRGC2. TCRdb called clones from the reads again using CATT. The data contain roughly 300 gamma-chain clones, 24% of them singletons. The source material was gamma-delta T cells from blood. The source of these receptors is a child under 10 years old born to a mother with Toxoplasma gondii infection during pregnancy, either congenitally infected or uninfected (not recorded which).

On this clone: This may arise from a read error, as a much more abundant clone is one base away. The rearrangement links TRGV9 to TRGJP. In germline, CDR1 is GITISATS, CDR2 ISYDGTV (reference sequence). The CDR3 totals 17 residues. J gave up 5 bases and V 0 bases, and 4 bases lay outside the gene matches. The CDR3: CALWEVQEELGKKIKVF. CDR3 bases: TGTGCCTTGTGGGAGGTGCAGGAAGAGTTGGGCAAAAAAATCAAGGTATTT.

Remarks on this clone: A much larger clone sits a single nucleotide away, making a read error possible. The rearrangement uses TRGV10 and TRGJ1 or TRGJ2. TRGV10 qualifies as an ORF whose function is uncertain. The CDR3 sequence is 12 residues long. With 8 bases clipped from V and 6 bases from J, the junction kept 8 bases outside the gene matches. The CDR3 coding sequence is TGTGCTGCGTGGGATTATGTTTATAAGAAACTCTTT. The encoded protein is CAAWDYVYKKLF.

By share, this clone ranks as large. This chain joins TRGV3 and TRGJ1 or TRGJ2. The CDR3 runs 13 residues. V shed 0 bases, J shed 8 bases, and the junction held 7 bases outside the gene matches. Germline loops: CDR1 VTNTFY, CDR2 YDVSTARD (reference sequence). This CDR3 is CATWDRRMDKKLF. The CDR3 nucleotides read TGTGCCACCTGGGACAGGCGTATGGATAAGAAACTCTTT.

This clone was counted between two and nine times. With a far larger clone one base away, a read error is the likely cause. V is TRGV9 and J is TRGJP. Germline CDR1 is GITISATS and CDR2 is ISYDGTV (reference sequence). The CDR3 sequence is 15 residues long. CDR3 residues: CALWENELGEKIKVF. In DNA form, the CDR3 reads TGTGCCTTGTGGGAGAACGAGTTGGGCGAAAAAATCAAGGTATTT.

This clone is judged medium-sized. This rearrangement joins TRGV2 to TRGJP1. This CDR3 contains 16 residues. Trimming at V came to 0 bases and at J to 0 bases, leaving 4 bases not matched to a gene. CDR1 is EGSNGY, CDR2 YDSYNSKV, per germline. The CDR3 bases are TGTGCCACCTGGGACGGGGAACATACCACTGGTTGGTTCAAGATATTT. As protein: CATWDGEHTTGWFKIF.

This clone ranks as large. In the same sample, other DNA sequences code for this CDR3. The chain has TRGV9 and TRGJP. Germline CDR1 reads GITISATS; CDR2 reads ISYDGTV (reference sequence). The CDR3 has 15 amino acids. The V and J ends lost 1 base and 6 bases, in that order; junction bases with no gene match: 0. DNA of the CDR3: TGTGCCTTGTGGGAGGTAGAGTTGGGCAAAAAAATCAAGGTATTT. This sequence encodes CALWEVELGKKIKVF.

J is TRGJP1 and V is TRGV4. V dropped 9 bases and J dropped 0; count of bases not matched to a gene: 1. This CDR3 has 12 residues. Germline V gene lookup returns CDR1 EGSTGY and CDR2 YDSYTSSV. The CDR3 sequence: CATHTTGWFKIF. CDR3 DNA: TGTGCCACCCATACCACTGGTTGGTTCAAGATATTT.

This clone is labeled large (0.1 to 1%). The sample contains more than one DNA sequence encoding this CDR3. This chain uses TRGV9 with TRGJP. CDR1 and CDR2 (germline): GITISATS, ISYDGTV (reference sequence). CDR3 length: 16 residues. V lost 0 bases and J lost 7; bases outside the gene matches: 3. CDR3 protein: CALWEVRELGKKIKVF. CDR3 DNA sequence: TGTGCCTTGTGGGAGGTGCGCGAGTTGGGCAAAAAAATCAAGGTATTT.

This clone is large by share. Other DNA sequences within the sample encode an identical CDR3. V and J are TRGV4 and TRGJ1 or TRGJ2. This CDR3 spans 13 amino acids. Per the germline V gene, CDR1 is EGSTGY and CDR2 is YDSYTSSV. Unmatched junction bases numbered 3, after V lost 0 bases and J lost 4 bases. This CDR3 is CATWDGRYYKKLF. The CDR3 region has the DNA TGTGCCACCTGGGATGGGCGGTATTATAAGAAACTCTTT.

The chain couples TRGV10 to TRGJP1. TRGV10 is annotated as an ORF whose role is uncertain. The CDR3 extends over 14 amino acids. The junction had 10 bases not matched to a gene; V was cut back by 8 bases and J by 6 bases. This CDR3 is CAAWDYWAGWFKIF. CDR3 nucleotides: TGTGCTGCGTGGGATTATTGGGCTGGTTGGTTCAAGATATTT.

This clone is labeled as large. The V gene is TRGV10, the J gene TRGJP1. TRGV10 is marked as an open reading frame, function uncertain. The CDR3 is 12 amino acids. Unmatched junction bases numbered 5, after V lost 8 bases and J lost 7 bases. The CDR3 protein is CAAWDFGWFKIF. Here the CDR3 DNA reads TGTGCTGCGTGGGATTTTGGTTGGTTCAAGATATTT.

This clone is medium-sized in the sample. Germline is not matched at one junction end, which may reflect a read error. This chain joins TRGV9 and TRGJP. This CDR3 has 15 amino acids. CDR1 is GITISATS, CDR2 ISYDGTV, per germline (reference sequence). For the CDR3, the DNA is TGTGCCTTGTGGGGGGTCCCGTTGGTCAAAAAAATCAAGGTATTT. Encoded protein: CALWGVPLVKKIKVF.

This clone is classed as large (0.1 to 1%). The V call is TRGV8, the J call TRGJ1 or TRGJ2. Germline-derived CDR1 and CDR2 are VENAVY and YDSYNSRV. The CDR3 loop spans 14 amino acids. The junction had 8 bases not matched to a gene; V was cut back by 6 bases and J by 0 bases. The CDR3 DNA sequence: TGTGCCACCTGGTCCCTTCCGAATTATTATAAGAAACTCTTT. The encoded protein is CATWSLPNYYKKLF.

The rearrangement joins TRGV4 to TRGJP1. Germline-derived CDR1 and CDR2 are EGSTGY and YDSYTSSV. V was pared by 3 bases and J by 2 bases, with 0 bases of the junction left unmatched. The CDR3 length is 13 residues. CDR3 protein: CATWDTTGWFKIF. CDR3 DNA sequence: TGTGCCACCTGGGATACCACTGGTTGGTTCAAGATATTT.

This clone is large. The sample holds other DNA sequences that translate to the same CDR3. This chain uses TRGV9 with TRGJP. The germline V gene encodes CDR1 GITISATS and CDR2 ISYDGTV (reference sequence). The CDR3 covers 16 residues. The junction had 2 bases not matched to a gene; V was cut back by 2 bases and J by 4 bases. CDR3 residues: CALWEGQELGKKIKVF. CDR3 bases: TGTGCCTTGTGGGAGGGTCAAGAGTTGGGCAAAAAAATCAAGGTATTT.

V gene TRGV9 combines with J gene TRGJP. This CDR3 region has 15 residues. V lost 6 bases to trimming and J lost 7 bases; unmatched junction nucleotides: 6. The V gene's germline CDR1 is GITISATS and CDR2 ISYDGTV (reference sequence). CDR3 DNA: TGTGCCTTGTGGTTGAGGGAGTTGGGCAAAAAAATCAAGGTATTT. Translating it yields CALWLRELGKKIKVF.

By share, this clone counts as large. The genes are TRGV8 and TRGJ1 or TRGJ2. The ends lost 6 bases at V and 5 bases at J; junction bases unmatched: 10. Germline V gives CDR1 VENAVY, CDR2 YDSYNSRV. The CDR3 is made up of 13 amino acids. The CDR3 here is CATWSRPNYKKLF. The CDR3 nucleotides read TGTGCCACCTGGTCCAGACCCAATTATAAGAAACTCTTT.

On this clone itself: Given a far larger clone just one base away, this is likely a sequencing read error. This chain links TRGV9 with TRGJP. The length of the CDR3 is 17 residues. Germline loops: CDR1 GITISATS, CDR2 ISYDGTV (reference sequence). The CDR3 spells CALWDNTQELGKKNKVF. CDR3 bases: TGTGCCTTGTGGGATAATACTCAAGAGTTGGGCAAAAAAAACAAGGTATTT.